This TCR beta chain was identified during a study of radiotherapy plus CTLA-4 blockade in lung cancer. Across the whole study: Patients showed objective responses in 18% of cases and disease control in approximately 28%. Findings of the study overall: Expansion of tumor-derived TCR clones was observed in blood after radiotherapy plus ipilimumab. Early clonal dynamics of blood T cells, together with interferon-beta, were reported as the best response predictor.

Ipilimumab-mediated CTLA-4 blockade plus focal radiation was given to patients having chemo-refractory metastatic non-small-cell lung cancer. Germline loops: CDR1 SGHNT, CDR2 YENEEA. The V end was cut by 2 bases, the J end by 8 bases, with 14 bases between. CDR3 length equals 14 residues. The table came from immunoSEQ multiplex PCR; TCRdb's copy has only in-frame clones and leaves some out. This sample has tens of thousands of clones, with roughly 85% found just once. On this clone itself: No antigen is known for it.

This sequence joins TRBV11-3 and TRBJ2-3; TRBD2 is a possible D gene (5 bases). The receptor's source is a human donor with non-small cell lung cancer who had a complete response to radiotherapy plus ipilimumab. Material: peripheral blood, obtained from a patient treated with radiotherapy plus ipilimumab. CDR3 protein: CASSLYGSEGTQYF. The CDR3 nucleotides read TGTGCCAGCAGCTTATACGGTAGCGAAGGTACGCAGTATTTT.